This T cell receptor beta chain is drawn from a study of graft-versus-host responses after intestinal transplantation. Study summary: Multivisceral, liver-intestinal, or isolated intestinal transplants were given to recipients. Anti-thymocyte globulin induction was given to all recipients, followed by tacrolimus and steroids for around three years.

Profiling relied on immunoSEQ multiplex PCR, and the TCRdb table lists in-frame clones only, not all of them. The data hold 84,000 or so clones, with approximately 92% observed a single time. Whole-study results and caveats: Detection of GvH clones occurred in recipient marrow, and some had their first appearance in ileum or blood.

To note about this clone: Its antigen is currently unknown.

The origin of this receptor is a human donor who received an intestinal transplant. The sequencing here drew on unstimulated CD4+ T cells sorted from spleen or lymph node cells, taken before intestinal transplant.

Here the CDR3 DNA reads TGTGCCAGCAGCTTGCAGGGGCCTGACAATGAGCAGTTCTTC. As protein: CASSLQGPDNEQFF. The gene calls are TRBV5-4 and TRBJ2-1, with TRBD1 as a possible D gene (6 bases). The germline V and J ends were trimmed by 1 base and 5 bases, with 10 bases remaining between them. From germline, CDR1 is SGHNT and CDR2 YYREEE (reference sequence). The CDR3 spans 14 residues.